These 21 T cell receptor beta chains came from one sample sequenced in a study of T cell responses to AZD1222 COVID-19 vaccine. The assay was immunoSEQ multiplex PCR, and TCRdb's table has in-frame clones only and misses some. This sample yields tens of thousands of clones, of which around 81% are seen a single time; roughly 50% belongs to the top ten. The sequences come from peripheral blood, collected 28 days after the second AZD1222 dose. The receptors stem from an adult who received the AZD1222 COVID-19 vaccine.

This sequence joins TRBV28 and TRBJ1-2, with 7 positions matching TRBD1. CDR3 length: 15 amino acids. V lost 5 bases and J lost 5; bases outside the gene matches: 11. Per the germline V gene, CDR1 is MDHEN and CDR2 is SYDVKM. The CDR3 region has the DNA TGTGCCAGCAGTCCTCTGACCGGGACAGCGTATGGCTACACCTTC. This gives the protein CASSPLTGTAYGYTF.

This chain links TRBV19 with TRBJ1-2; TRBD1 agrees at 8 bases. Germline CDR1 reads LNHDA; CDR2 reads SQIVND (reference sequence). CDR3 length: 15 residues. The V and J ends lost 5 bases and 3 bases, in that order; junction bases with no gene match: 8. The CDR3 DNA reads as TGTGCCAGTAGTGAAGCGACAGGGGATCACTATGGCTACACCTTC. It is translated as CASSEATGDHYGYTF.

The chain carries TRBV30 and TRBJ1-5; 7 bases align to TRBD1. CDR3 length equals 13 residues. Losses at the gene ends were 6 bases for V and 5 bases for J; bases not matched to a gene: 7. Germline V gives CDR1 GTSNPN, CDR2 SVGIG (reference sequence). CDR3 amino acids: CACSRGRDQPQHF. CDR3 DNA sequence: TGTGCCTGTTCTAGGGGGCGGGATCAGCCCCAGCATTTT.

The V call is TRBV6-2 or TRBV6-3, the J call TRBJ2-1; D is ambiguous. Trimming pared 0 bases from V and 7 bases from J, leaving 7 bases between. Per germline, CDR1 MNHEY and CDR2 SVGEGT. This CDR3 contains 13 residues. The CDR3 sequence: CASSYSFGNEQFF. CDR3 bases: TGTGCCAGCAGTTACTCGTTCGGGAATGAGCAGTTCTTC.

The V call is TRBV20-1, the J call TRBJ2-1, with D possibly TRBD1 on 5 matching bases. The CDR3 is 11 amino acids. Germline V gene sequence: CDR1 DFQATT, CDR2 SNEGSKA (reference sequence). V was shortened by 7 bases and J by 8 bases, with 12 bases between the two germline ends. The CDR3 nucleotides are TGCAGTGGACAGACAAGTTATGAGCAGTTCTTC. Encoded protein: CSGQTSYEQFF.

The rearrangement uses TRBV14 and TRBJ1-5; perhaps TRBD1 as D (6 bases). CDR3 length: 14 amino acids. V lost 10 bases and J lost 4, with 17 bases in between. CDR1 is SGHDN and CDR2 is FVKESK in the germline V gene. CDR3 amino acids: CAIKGGHQNQPQHF. The CDR3 nucleotides read TGTGCCATAAAAGGGGGACATCAGAATCAGCCCCAGCATTTT.

This chain joins TRBV28 and TRBJ2-3, with D unresolved. V lost 0 bases to trimming and J lost 6 bases, with 1 base between them. The length of the CDR3 is 11 residues. CDR1 MDHEN and CDR2 SYDVKM come from the germline V gene. CDR3 sequence: CASSLWDTQYF. The DNA for the CDR3 is TGTGCCAGCAGTTTATGGGATACGCAGTATTTT.

The CDR3 is CASSPGQLNSPLHF. In nucleotides, the CDR3 is TGTGCCAGCAGCCCAGGACAGTTAAATTCACCCCTCCACTTT. The V call is TRBV7-6, the J call TRBJ1-6; weak D call: TRBD1 (6 bases). CDR3 length equals 14 residues. The germline CDR1 and CDR2 sequences are SGHVS and FNYEAQ. Trimming took off 5 bases at V and 7 bases at J, with 12 bases between the two ends.

This chain joins TRBV6-1 and TRBJ2-7; 11 bases map to TRBD2. V shed 2 bases and J 0 bases; nucleotides not matched to a gene: 0. Germline V gives CDR1 MNHNS, CDR2 SASEGT. The CDR3 is made up of 15 amino acids. For the CDR3, the DNA is TGTGCCAGCAGTGAACTAGCGGGGGGCTCCTACGAGCAGTACTTC. Amino acids: CASSELAGGSYEQYF.

This chain uses TRBV13 with TRBJ1-2; D not certain. The V and J ends lost 9 bases and 0 bases respectively, with 17 bases between them. The CDR3 covers 15 residues. In germline, CDR1 is PRHDT, CDR2 FYEKMQ (reference sequence). In nucleotides, the CDR3 is TGTGCCAGTTCAGCTTTTGTAGAAGCTAACTATGGCTACACCTTC. Translation gives CASSAFVEANYGYTF.

This clone was counted a few times. The chain combines TRBV30 with TRBJ1-1; 8 bases align to TRBD1. The CDR3 is 13 amino acids. The germline gives CDR1 GTSNPN, CDR2 SVGIG (reference sequence). V gave up 5 bases and J gave up 1 base; unmatched junction bases: 3. CDR3 loop: CAWATGANTEAFF. CDR3 sequence (DNA): TGTGCCTGGGCGACAGGGGCGAACACTGAAGCTTTCTTT.

The J gene is TRBJ1-2, the V gene TRBV15, with TRBD1 matching 8 bases. After removal of 2 bases from V and 7 bases from J, the junction contained 18 bases not matched to a gene. The CDR3 is made up of 18 amino acids. Germline CDR1 is LNHNV and CDR2 is YYDKDF (reference sequence). The chain's CDR3 is CATSRSNPRRQGFGGYTF. The CDR3 region has the DNA TGTGCCACCAGCAGAAGCAACCCCCGAAGACAGGGGTTTGGTGGCTACACCTTC.

Worth noting for this clone: This specimen includes other DNA sequences encoding the same CDR3. The chain is built from TRBV7-2 and TRBJ2-2, with D uncertain. The V gene lost 3 bases and the J gene lost 1 base, with 0 bases spanning the gap. Germline V CDR1 and CDR2: SGHTA, FQGNSA. The CDR3 has 12 residues. The CDR3 here is CASSLNTGELFF. DNA for the CDR3: TGTGCCAGCAGCTTGAACACCGGGGAGCTGTTTTTT.

The chain uses TRBV15 and TRBJ1-5, with 7 bases that match TRBD1. Germline V CDR1 and CDR2: LNHNV, YYDKDF (reference sequence). The trim removed 5 bases at V and 5 bases at J, leaving 3 bases unmatched. The CDR3 contains 13 residues. The CDR3 DNA is TGTGCCACCAGCCAGGGGGGGCATCAGCCCCAGCATTTT. Protein product: CATSQGGHQPQHF. The variable domain in full, with the rest retrieved from reference TRBV15 and TRBJ1-5, is DAMVIQNPRYQVTQFGKPVTLSCSQTLNHNVMYWYQQKSSQAPKLLFHYYDKDFNNEADTPDNFQSRRPNTSFCFLDIRSPGLGDTAMYLCATSQGGHQPQHFGDGTRLSIL.

V and J are TRBV4-2 and TRBJ2-2; D not resolved. The CDR3 is 12 amino acids. Per the germline V gene, CDR1 is LGHNA and CDR2 is YNFKEQ. With 0 bases removed from V and 5 bases from J, the gap between germline ends came to 1 base. As DNA, the CDR3 is TGTGCCAGCAGCCAAGAAACCGGGGAGCTGTTTTTT. Its translation is CASSQETGELFF.

The V call is TRBV7-9, the J call TRBJ2-3, with a weak D call TRBD2 (6 bases). The CDR3 extends over 14 amino acids. In germline, CDR1 is SEHNR, CDR2 FQNEAQ (reference sequence). The V gene lost 5 bases and the J gene lost 9 bases, with 18 bases spanning the gap. In nucleotides, the CDR3 is TGTGCCAGCAGCCGAGAGACCGGCGGGATAACGCAGTATTTT. This gives the protein CASSRETGGITQYF.

This clone was found a few times. The rearrangement joins TRBV27 to TRBJ2-2; D remains ambiguous. The V end lost 0 bases, the J end lost 5 bases, and 10 bases lay between the germline ends. The CDR3 is 15 amino acids. Germline V lookup: CDR1 MNHEY, CDR2 SMNVEV (reference sequence). The CDR3 region has the DNA TGTGCCAGCAGTTTATCGTTGGGTTTGACCGGGGAGCTGTTTTTT. Its translation is CASSLSLGLTGELFF.

The chain uses TRBV30 and TRBJ1-1, with a possible D match to TRBD1 (5 bases). V was clipped by 1 base and J by 0 bases, with 9 bases between them. CDR1 is GTSNPN, CDR2 SVGIG, per germline (reference sequence). The CDR3 runs to 14 residues. CDR3 protein: CAWSATDMNTEAFF. In nucleotides, the CDR3 is TGTGCCTGGAGTGCGACAGACATGAACACTGAAGCTTTCTTT.

This chain links TRBV6-6 with TRBJ1-1; no reliable D call. The CDR3 loop spans 13 amino acids. V was pared by 3 bases and J by 1 base, with 6 bases between. From germline, CDR1 is MNHNY and CDR2 SVGAGI (reference sequence). The CDR3 DNA reads as TGTGCCAGCAGTTATGACGGGAACACTGAAGCTTTCTTT. Amino acid sequence: CASSYDGNTEAFF.

The chain has TRBV19 and TRBJ2-3, with TRBD2 matching over 15 bases. V shed 2 bases and J 4 bases; nucleotides not matched to a gene: 7. The CDR3 loop spans 18 amino acids. Germline loops: CDR1 LNHDA, CDR2 SQIVND (reference sequence). In DNA form, the CDR3 reads TGTGCCAGTAGTATATTCCCGGGACTAGCGGGGGGATCAGATACGCAGTATTTT. Its protein is CASSIFPGLAGGSDTQYF.

V and J are TRBV24-1 and TRBJ1-4, with 10 positions matching TRBD1. The CDR3 is 16 amino acids. The germline CDR1 and CDR2 sequences are KGHDR and SFDVKD. V was clipped by 3 bases and J by 7 bases; unmatched bases: 7. In DNA form, the CDR3 reads TGTGCCACCAGTGATCGGCGGGACAGGGGAATTGAAAAACTGTTTTTT. Protein: CATSDRRDRGIEKLFF.